This T cell receptor (beta chain) was profiled in a study of T cell responses to AZD1222 COVID-19 vaccine. This table comes from immunoSEQ multiplex PCR, and its TCRdb copy is limited to in-frame clones, with some not included. The sample contains tens of thousands of clones, around 91% of which appear only once. Samples with a second dose at about 4 or about 12 weeks were pooled together. CDR1 is LNHDA, CDR2 SQIVND, per germline (reference sequence). V dropped 1 base and J dropped 2; count of bases not matched to a gene: 0. CDR3 size: 15 residues. This clone was detected only a few times. The chain recombines TRBV19 with TRBJ1-5; TRBD1 aligns across 9 bases. The starting material was peripheral blood, obtained 28 days after the second AZD1222 dose. The sequence was obtained from an adult who received the AZD1222 COVID-19 vaccine. DNA for the CDR3: TGTGCCAGTAGTATAGGGACAGGGGGCAATCAGCCCCAGCATTTT. It specifies CASSIGTGGNQPQHF.